Listed here are 10 T cell receptor beta chains from one sample, sequenced in a study of CD8+ T cells in alopecia areata. Once RNA had been extracted, it was reverse transcribed into cDNA to act as the sequencing template. Assay used: immunoSEQ multiplex PCR; TCRdb lists only in-frame clones, some missing. Altogether some 170,000 clones are present, roughly 66% being singletons, with the ten largest covering roughly an eighth. The specimen comprised CD8+ T cells sorted from blood, sampled at week 0. Receptor source: a human donor with alopecia areata.

The V gene is TRBV13, the J gene TRBJ2-2; D is unclear. The V end lost 2 bases, the J end lost 10 bases, and 11 bases lay between the germline ends. This CDR3 has 13 amino acids. The germline V gene encodes CDR1 PRHDT and CDR2 FYEKMQ (reference sequence). Here the CDR3 DNA reads TGTGCCAGCAGCTTATCTCCCAGAGAGGAGCTGTTTTTT. Translation gives CASSLSPREELFF.

This clone was detected a few times. This chain connects TRBV29-1 to TRBJ1-1, with D tentatively TRBD1 (5 bases). Trimming removed 1 base at V and 8 bases at J, with 11 bases between. This CDR3 is built from 12 residues. The germline V gene has CDR1 SQVTM and CDR2 ANQGSEA. The CDR3 is CSVEGRDQEAFF. In DNA form, the CDR3 reads TGCAGCGTTGAAGGCCGGGACCAAGAAGCTTTCTTT.

V and J are TRBV6-5 and TRBJ1-5, with TRBD1 matching 10 bases. V trimming: 5 bases; J trimming: 6 bases; junction bases outside the gene matches: 4. Germline lookup yields CDR1 MNHEY and CDR2 SVGAGI. The CDR3 sequence is 14 residues long. CDR3 coding DNA: TGTGCCAGCAGTCCGGGACAGGGGAGTCAGCCCCAGCATTTT. Translation: CASSPGQGSQPQHF.

The chain recombines TRBV6-1 with TRBJ2-7; maybe TRBD1 (6 bases). The CDR3 covers 18 residues. The germline CDR1 and CDR2 sequences are MNHNS and SASEGT. Trimming took off 2 bases at V and 0 bases at J, with 20 bases between the two ends. The CDR3 DNA follows: TGTGCCAGCAGTGAATATAGAGTAACGGCAGGGGCCTCCTACGAGCAGTACTTC. Encoded protein: CASSEYRVTAGASYEQYF.

The genes are TRBV13 and TRBJ1-2, with TRBD1 as a possible D gene (6 bases). CDR1 and CDR2 from the germline V gene are PRHDT and FYEKMQ (reference sequence). This CDR3 region has 14 residues. Trimming took 4 bases from V and 4 from J, leaving 13 bases between them. The CDR3, as DNA: TGTGCCAGCAGCTCCAACACAGGGATCTATGGCTACACCTTC. Amino acid sequence: CASSSNTGIYGYTF.

In this sample, this clone turned up a few times. The chain recombines TRBV7-8 with TRBJ1-5; D is ambiguous. V lost 0 bases to trimming and J lost 1 base, with 7 bases between them. This CDR3 region has 15 residues. Germline lookup yields CDR1 SGHVS and CDR2 FQNEAQ. CDR3 loop: CASSLAGRSNQPQHF. The CDR3 DNA sequence: TGTGCCAGCAGCTTAGCTGGGAGAAGCAATCAGCCCCAGCATTTT.

This chain uses TRBV5-6 with TRBJ2-7; D uncertain. Germline V lookup: CDR1 SGHDT, CDR2 YYEEEE. This CDR3 spans 12 amino acids. V lost 1 base, J lost 8 bases, and 10 bases lay in between. The CDR3 coding sequence is TGTGCCAGCAGCTTGTCGGGCGATAAGCAGTACTTC. Protein sequence: CASSLSGDKQYF.

The chain employs TRBV29-1 and TRBJ2-1; 8 bases agree with TRBD2. There are 14 residues in the CDR3. The J segment lost 2 bases and the V segment lost 7 bases, leaving 7 bases of the junction unmatched. Germline V gene data show CDR1 as SQVTM and CDR2 as ANQGSEA. The CDR3 spells CSANGGETYNEQFF. CDR3 DNA sequence: TGCAGCGCTAACGGGGGGGAGACCTACAATGAGCAGTTCTTC.

This rearrangement joins TRBV7-9 to TRBJ2-7, with 7 bases lining up with TRBD1. This CDR3 is built from 16 residues. Germline V gene data show CDR1 as SEHNR and CDR2 as FQNEAQ (reference sequence). The J segment lost 1 base and the V segment lost 5 bases, leaving 11 bases of the junction unmatched. CDR3 DNA: TGTGCCAGCAGCGACCTGGGCAGGGGGATTTCCTACGAGCAGTACTTC. It yields the protein CASSDLGRGISYEQYF.

The chain is built from TRBV5-6 and TRBJ2-7; a weak D match, TRBD2 (5 bases). The V and J ends lost 4 bases and 2 bases respectively, with 10 bases between them. Germline V gene lookup returns CDR1 SGHDT and CDR2 YYEEEE. This CDR3 is built from 13 residues. CDR3 in amino acids: CASSGGSAYEQYF. DNA for the CDR3: TGTGCCAGCAGCGGCGGGTCGGCCTACGAGCAGTACTTC.